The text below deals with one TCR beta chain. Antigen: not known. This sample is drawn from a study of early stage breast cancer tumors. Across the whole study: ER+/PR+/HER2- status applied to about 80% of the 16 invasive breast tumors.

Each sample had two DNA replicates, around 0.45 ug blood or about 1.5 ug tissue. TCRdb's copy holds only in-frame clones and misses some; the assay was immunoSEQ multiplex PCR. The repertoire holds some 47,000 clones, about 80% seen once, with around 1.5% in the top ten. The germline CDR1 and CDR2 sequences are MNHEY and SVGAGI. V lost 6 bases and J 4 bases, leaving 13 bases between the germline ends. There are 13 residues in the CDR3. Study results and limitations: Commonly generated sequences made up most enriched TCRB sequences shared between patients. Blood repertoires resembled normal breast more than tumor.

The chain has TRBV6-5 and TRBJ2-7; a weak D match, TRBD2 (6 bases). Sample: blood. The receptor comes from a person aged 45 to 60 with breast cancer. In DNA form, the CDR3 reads TGTGCCAGCAGCGGCGGAGGGGATTACGAGCAGTACTTC. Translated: CASSGGGDYEQYF.